This TCR beta chain originates from a study of neoadjuvant anti-PD-1 for oral cavity cancer. CDR1 SGHRS and CDR2 YFSETQ come from the germline V gene. Trimming cost V 2 bases and J 5 bases, with 13 bases left between them. This CDR3 has 14 amino acids. This table comes from immunoSEQ multiplex PCR, and its TCRdb copy is limited to in-frame clones, with some not included. The table lists about 13,000 clones, 73% of them singletons. This chain uses TRBV5-1 with TRBJ2-5; tentatively, D is TRBD1 or TRBD2 (6 bases each). The sequencing used PBMCs, collected before nivolumab (anti-PD-1) treatment. The TCR sequence derives from a person aged 40 to 85 with oral cavity squamous cell carcinoma. The CDR3 loop is CASSFRGAGETQYF. The CDR3 bases are TGCGCCAGCAGCTTTAGGGGGGCTGGGGAGACCCAGTACTTC.